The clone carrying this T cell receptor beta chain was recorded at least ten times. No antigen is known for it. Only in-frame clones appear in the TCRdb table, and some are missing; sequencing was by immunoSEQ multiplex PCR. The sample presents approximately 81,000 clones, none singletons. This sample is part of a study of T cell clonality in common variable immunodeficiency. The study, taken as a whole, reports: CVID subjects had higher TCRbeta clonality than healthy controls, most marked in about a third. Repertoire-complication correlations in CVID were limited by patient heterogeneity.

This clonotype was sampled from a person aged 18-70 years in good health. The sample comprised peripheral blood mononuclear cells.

The covered CDR3 bases are TGTGCCAGTACAGGTACCTACGAG. Protein: CASTGTYE. The complete CDR3 reads CASTGTYEQYF. The rearrangement links TRBV6-2 or TRBV6-3 to TRBJ2-7, with a tentative D call TRBD1 (5 bases). The read ends 3 residues shy of where the CDR3 ends; the end is completed using the germline J gene. This CDR3 contains 11 residues. In germline, CDR1 is MNHEY, CDR2 SVGEGT. V shed 9 bases and J shed 2 bases, with 8 bases lying between them.